This T cell receptor beta chain stems from a study of Tregs in tolerant kidney transplant recipients. Overall study findings and caveats: Tregs expanded with activated donor B cells seemed most donor-specific. Few patients were studied, so findings need validation in larger groups. Biological reproducibility was not directly addressed in this study.

Unstimulated regulatory T cells (CD4+CD25+CD127-), CD4+CD25- non-regulatory cells, CD4 and CD8 cells were FACS-sorted from thawed PBMCs. To note about this clone: Antigen unknown.

The CDR3 is made up of 12 amino acids. Germline V gene lookup returns CDR1 MDHEN and CDR2 SYDVKM. The table came from immunoSEQ multiplex PCR; TCRdb's copy has only in-frame clones and leaves some out. Of about 240,000 clones in the sample, roughly four fifths are singletons; the top ten hold less than 0.75%. The gene calls are TRBV28 and TRBJ1-6; D is unclear. The sequenced sample consisted of CD4+ T cells from blood. The sequence came from a human donor in good health. Here the CDR3 DNA reads TGTGGGGTTGGGGATAATAATTCACCCCTCCACTTT. Amino acids: CGVGDNNSPLHF.